The 20 T cell receptor beta chains presented below share a single source sample, sequenced in a study of blood T cell repertoires in COVID-19. The data were produced by immunoSEQ multiplex PCR, yet TCRdb's version contains in-frame clones alone and is incomplete. The sample consists of 85,000 to 130,000 clones, 87% of them appearing once. The material sequenced was peripheral blood. These receptors were collected from a man aged 45 to 65 with acute or convalescent COVID-19.

This CDR3 reads CASRLNTDTQYF. CDR3 in DNA: TGTGCCAGCAGACTTAACACAGATACGCAGTATTTT. This rearrangement joins TRBV11-3 to TRBJ2-3; the D is unclear. This CDR3 has 12 amino acids. The germline CDR1 and CDR2 sequences are SGHNT and YENEEA. V was clipped by 6 bases and J by 2 bases, with 6 bases between them.

The chain uses TRBV29-1 and TRBJ2-1, with TRBD2 as a possible D gene (6 bases). This CDR3 has 12 residues. The germline V and J ends were trimmed by 6 bases and 7 bases, with 13 bases remaining between them. Germline V gives CDR1 SQVTM, CDR2 ANQGSEA. The CDR3 region is CSVPQGGNEQFF. The CDR3 coding sequence is TGCAGCGTCCCCCAAGGAGGGAATGAGCAGTTCTTC.

The CDR3 here is CATSDGPGQGTVGELFF. Written as DNA, the CDR3 is TGTGCCACCAGTGATGGACCGGGACAGGGGACCGTCGGGGAGCTGTTTTTT. The chain couples TRBV24-1 to TRBJ2-2, with 10 bases fitting TRBD1. This CDR3 has 17 amino acids. The germline gives CDR1 KGHDR, CDR2 SFDVKD. The V segment lost 3 bases and the J segment 7 bases; nucleotides outside the gene matches: 10.

Only one count was recorded for this clone. The chain uses TRBV5-1 and TRBJ2-5; tentatively, D is TRBD1 (5 bases). Germline assignment: CDR1 SGHRS and CDR2 YFSETQ. The CDR3 runs to 13 residues. V lost 4 bases and J 1 base, leaving 8 bases between the germline ends. CDR3 coding DNA: TGCGCCAGCAGCCTCAGGGTCCAAGAGACCCAGTACTTC. As protein: CASSLRVQETQYF.

J is TRBJ1-1 and V is TRBV28, with D tentatively TRBD1 (6 bases). Germline values: CDR1 MDHEN, CDR2 SYDVKM. The CDR3 consists of 16 residues. V dropped 5 bases and J dropped 1 base, with 17 bases sitting between them. The CDR3 is CASSLWTDMGNTEAFF. Here the CDR3 DNA reads TGTGCCAGCAGTCTCTGGACAGATATGGGGAACACTGAAGCTTTCTTT.

The V and J genes are TRBV3-1 (or the pseudogene TRBV3-2) and TRBJ1-4; possibly TRBD1 for D (6 bases). V shed 1 base and J shed 7 bases, with 13 bases lying between them. CDR1 is LGHDT and CDR2 is YNNKEL in the germline V gene (reference sequence). The CDR3 loop spans 15 amino acids. This CDR3 reads CASSQARTVGEKLFF. In DNA form, the CDR3 reads TGTGCCAGCAGCCAAGCAAGGACAGTCGGTGAAAAACTGTTTTTT.

The chain couples TRBV5-4 to TRBJ1-1, with a tentative D call TRBD1 (6 bases). The CDR3 runs 16 residues. Trimming took off 0 bases at V and 2 bases at J, with 14 bases between the two ends. Germline V gene data show CDR1 as SGHNT and CDR2 as YYREEE (reference sequence). The chain's CDR3 is CASSLASGAQNTEAFF. The CDR3 nucleotides read TGTGCCAGCAGCTTGGCCTCAGGGGCGCAAAACACTGAAGCTTTCTTT.

This chain joins TRBV18 and TRBJ2-3; 13 bases line up with TRBD2. Trimming removed 3 bases from V and 3 bases from J; junction bases left unmatched: 3. The germline V gene has CDR1 KGHSH and CDR2 LQKENI. CDR3 length: 16 residues. Here the CDR3 reads CASSPGLAGETDTQYF. As DNA, the CDR3 is TGTGCCAGCTCACCTGGACTAGCGGGAGAGACAGATACGCAGTATTTT.

The V call is TRBV3-1 (or the pseudogene TRBV3-2), the J call TRBJ2-7, with 8 positions matching TRBD2. This CDR3 is 17 amino acids long. The trim removed 4 bases at V and 1 base at J, leaving 12 bases unmatched. CDR1 and CDR2 (germline): LGHDT, YNNKEL (reference sequence). In DNA, the CDR3 is TGTGCCAGCAGCCCAACCCGGGGTAGCGGGACTTCCTACGAGCAGTACTTC. This translates into CASSPTRGSGTSYEQYF.

J is TRBJ1-2 and V is TRBV30, with D hard to call. The CDR3 length is 13 residues. Germline CDR1 is GTSNPN and CDR2 is SVGIG (reference sequence). V lost 0 bases and J lost 5, with 10 bases in between. CDR3 sequence (DNA): TGTGCCTGGAGTGTAGAGATCCGGTATGGCTACACCTTC. It is translated as CAWSVEIRYGYTF. Based on the CDR3 plus reference TRBV30 and TRBJ1-2, the full variable domain is SQTIHQWPATLVQPVGSPLSLECTVEGTSNPNLYWYRQAAGRGLQLLFYSVGIGQISSEVPQNLSASRPQDRQFILSSKKLLLSDSGFYLCAWSVEIRYGYTFGSGTRLTVV.

The rearrangement uses TRBV5-1 and TRBJ2-7; 8 nucleotides agree with TRBD2. The CDR3 sequence is 15 residues long. Per the germline V gene, CDR1 is SGHRS and CDR2 is YFSETQ. Losses at the gene ends were 0 bases for V and 2 bases for J; bases not matched to a gene: 4. The CDR3 region has the DNA TGCGCCAGCAGCTTGGAACTAGCGGTACCCTACGAGCAGTACTTC. Amino acids: CASSLELAVPYEQYF.

The rearrangement links TRBV18 to TRBJ2-7; 10 nucleotides align to TRBD1. J gave up 2 bases and V 2 bases, and 0 bases lay outside the gene matches. CDR1 and CDR2 (germline): KGHSH, LQKENI. The CDR3 spans 14 residues. The CDR3 sequence: CASSPGTGAYEQYF. For the CDR3, the DNA is TGTGCCAGCTCACCAGGGACAGGGGCCTACGAGCAGTACTTC. Full variable domain (remainder filled in from reference TRBV18 and TRBJ2-7): NAGVMQNPRHLVRRRGQEARLRCSPMKGHSHVYWYRQLPEEGLKFMVYLQKENIIDESGMPKERFSAEFPKEGPSILRIQQVVRGDSAAYFCASSPGTGAYEQYFGPGTRLTVT.

J is TRBJ2-7 and V is TRBV27; 7 positions match TRBD1. The V and J ends lost 5 bases and 3 bases, in that order; junction bases with no gene match: 4. This CDR3 has 13 residues. Looked up from germline, CDR1 is MNHEY and CDR2 is SMNVEV (reference sequence). As DNA, the CDR3 is TGTGCCAGCAGTCTCCGGGACAGCTACGAGCAGTACTTC. This gives the protein CASSLRDSYEQYF.

The chain links TRBV14 to TRBJ2-7; 7 positions agree with TRBD2. This CDR3 has 14 amino acids. The germline V gene has CDR1 SGHDN and CDR2 FVKESK. Losses at the gene ends were 4 bases for V and 4 bases for J; bases not matched to a gene: 7. The CDR3 here is CASSLPGRVYEQYF. The CDR3 DNA is TGTGCCAGCAGCCTACCTGGGAGGGTTTACGAGCAGTACTTC.

This clone was seen only once. This rearrangement joins TRBV12-3 or TRBV12-4 to TRBJ2-5, with D possibly TRBD1 on 6 matching bases. CDR3 length: 12 amino acids. The V end was cut by 5 bases, the J end by 6 bases, with 10 bases between. CDR3 coding DNA: TGTGCCAGCAGTCAGGGGACGAAGACCCAGTACTTC. This codes for CASSQGTKTQYF.

The chain is built from TRBV13 and TRBJ2-7; 8 bases line up with TRBD1. Germline V gene sequence: CDR1 PRHDT, CDR2 FYEKMQ (reference sequence). Unmatched junction bases numbered 7, after V lost 4 bases and J lost 5 bases. This CDR3 is 14 amino acids long. DNA of the CDR3: TGTGCCAGCAGCTCCGGACAGGGCCGTGACGAGCAGTACTTC. Translation: CASSSGQGRDEQYF.

The chain carries TRBV5-4 and TRBJ2-4; TRBD2 aligns across 7 bases. Germline trimming cut 10 bases from V and 4 bases from J; bases unmatched to any gene: 5. CDR1 and CDR2 from the germline V gene are SGHNT and YYREEE (reference sequence). CDR3 length: 12 residues. The CDR3 nucleotides are TGTGCCTGGGGAGGGGTGAAAAACATTCAGTACTTC. Translating it yields CAWGGVKNIQYF.

J is TRBJ1-3 and V is TRBV30; no clear D gene. The CDR3 has 16 amino acids. CDR1 and CDR2 (germline): GTSNPN, SVGIG (reference sequence). Trimming pared 0 bases from V and 0 bases from J, leaving 12 bases between. CDR3 loop: CAWSVAGGSSGNTIYF. CDR3 coding DNA: TGTGCCTGGAGTGTAGCCGGAGGGAGCTCTGGAAACACCATATATTTT.

The genes are TRBV30 and TRBJ2-2; TRBD2 aligns across 8 bases. CDR3 length equals 15 residues. Germline V gene data show CDR1 as GTSNPN and CDR2 as SVGIG (reference sequence). Trimming cost V 4 bases and J 0 bases; bases outside gene matches: 4. The CDR3 region is CAWNSGGANTGELFF. The CDR3 DNA reads TGTGCCTGGAACAGCGGGGGCGCGAACACCGGGGAGCTGTTTTTT.

The chain's CDR3 is CASSLAGSTDTQYF. CDR3 sequence (DNA): TGTGCCAGCAGCTTGGCCGGGAGCACAGATACGCAGTATTTT. The chain recombines TRBV5-4 with TRBJ2-3; no reliable D call. The germline V gene encodes CDR1 SGHNT and CDR2 YYREEE (reference sequence). V shed 0 bases and J shed 0 bases, with 5 bases lying between them. The CDR3 extends over 14 amino acids. Drawing the rest from reference TRBV5-4 and TRBJ2-3, the complete variable domain is ETGVTQSPTHLIKTRGQQVTLRCSSQSGHNTVSWYQQALGQGPQFIFQYYREEENGRGNFPPRFSGLQFPNYSSELNVNALELDDSALYLCASSLAGSTDTQYFGPGTRLTVL.